This passage covers 7 T cell receptor beta chains from one sample sequenced in a study of Tregs in tolerant kidney transplant recipients. Clones were read by immunoSEQ multiplex PCR, and TCRdb kept only the in-frame ones, dropping some. There are tens of thousands of clones in the sample; 70% to 90% occur only once, and approximately 2.3% lies in the top ten. The sequencing used Tregs from blood, collected before the transplant. These TCRs come from a human donor who received a combined kidney and bone marrow transplant.

This clone showed up just a few times. The chain uses TRBV5-1 and TRBJ1-2; D not certain. Trimming took 3 bases from V and 4 from J, leaving 13 bases between them. The CDR3 consists of 14 residues. Germline assignment: CDR1 SGHRS and CDR2 YFSETQ. The CDR3 coding sequence is TGCGCCAGCAGCTGGCGGGAAGTAGGCTATGGCTACACCTTC. Amino acids: CASSWREVGYGYTF.

The CDR3 DNA reads as TGTGCCAGCAGCGCTTCGGCCCGGCAGCCCCAGCATTTT. The encoded protein is CASSASARQPQHF. The chain has TRBV2 and TRBJ1-5, with unresolved D. V was shortened by 6 bases and J by 7 bases, with 13 bases between the two germline ends. Per the germline V gene, CDR1 is SNHLY and CDR2 is FYNNEI. The CDR3 spans 13 residues.

The chain has TRBV27 and TRBJ1-2; tentatively, D is TRBD1 (6 bases). The CDR3 covers 13 residues. V shed 5 bases and J shed 8 bases, with 15 bases lying between them. Germline CDR1 reads MNHEY; CDR2 reads SMNVEV (reference sequence). This CDR3 reads CASSPPGGGGYTF. CDR3 DNA sequence: TGTGCCAGCAGTCCCCCGGGGGGCGGAGGCTACACCTTC.

V gene TRBV4-3 combines with J gene TRBJ2-7, with TRBD1 as a possible D gene (5 bases). Between the trimmed V and J ends, which lost 1 base and 7 bases, there was a span of 14 bases. The CDR3 runs to 14 residues. CDR1 is LGHNA, CDR2 YSLEER, per germline. The DNA of the CDR3 is TGCGCCAGCAGCCAAGTCGTAGGGGCGCGGGAGCAGTACTTC. It is translated as CASSQVVGAREQYF.

To note about this clone: Other DNA sequences in this sample translate to the same CDR3. CDR3 in DNA: TGTGCCAGCAGCTTAGATAGGTACGAGCAGTACTTC. Protein sequence: CASSLDRYEQYF. The chain couples TRBV11-2 to TRBJ2-7; unclear D gene. The CDR3 is 12 residues long. Germline V gives CDR1 SGHAT, CDR2 FQNNGV. V was pared by 0 bases and J by 4 bases, with 4 bases between.

This chain connects TRBV6-6 to TRBJ1-2, with TRBD1 matching 7 bases. V shed 5 bases and J 8 bases; nucleotides not matched to a gene: 5. The CDR3 consists of 12 residues. Germline CDR1 MNHNY, CDR2 SVGAGI (reference sequence). The CDR3 reads CASSIDRVGYTF. In DNA form, the CDR3 reads TGTGCCAGCAGTATAGACAGGGTCGGCTACACCTTC.

This clone was picked up a small number of times. This sample includes further DNA sequences coding for the same CDR3. The chain links TRBV10-3 to TRBJ2-1; possible D gene TRBD2, 7 bases. Trimming stripped 6 bases from V and 0 bases from J, with 18 bases between. The length of the CDR3 is 17 residues. Germline CDR1 ENHRY, CDR2 SYGVKD. The CDR3 spells CAIREIGGGSSYNEQFF. Written as DNA, the CDR3 is TGTGCCATCAGGGAGATAGGGGGGGGGAGCTCCTACAATGAGCAGTTCTTC.